Included here is one TCR beta chain sequence, with context. Its antigen is unknown. The data derive from a study of T cell responses to AZD1222 COVID-19 vaccine. Study conclusions and caveats: Seropositivity was recorded at baseline in only 6 or 7 AZD1222 recipients.

The assay was immunoSEQ multiplex PCR, and TCRdb's table has in-frame clones only and misses some. The data hold 150,000 or so clones, with under 95% observed a single time. The germline gives CDR1 MNHEY, CDR2 SVGEGT. This CDR3 has 18 amino acids. V gave up 2 bases and J gave up 6 bases, with 26 bases separating them. The chain uses TRBV6-2 or TRBV6-3 and TRBJ2-7, with D unclear. The sequenced sample was peripheral blood, obtained on day 0 of AZD1222 vaccination. This TCR came from an adult in good health. In nucleotides, the CDR3 is TGTGCCAGCAGTTACCCAAAGTCCACCGTGTCCGGGCAAGGCGAGCAGTACTTC. It is translated as CASSYPKSTVSGQGEQYF.